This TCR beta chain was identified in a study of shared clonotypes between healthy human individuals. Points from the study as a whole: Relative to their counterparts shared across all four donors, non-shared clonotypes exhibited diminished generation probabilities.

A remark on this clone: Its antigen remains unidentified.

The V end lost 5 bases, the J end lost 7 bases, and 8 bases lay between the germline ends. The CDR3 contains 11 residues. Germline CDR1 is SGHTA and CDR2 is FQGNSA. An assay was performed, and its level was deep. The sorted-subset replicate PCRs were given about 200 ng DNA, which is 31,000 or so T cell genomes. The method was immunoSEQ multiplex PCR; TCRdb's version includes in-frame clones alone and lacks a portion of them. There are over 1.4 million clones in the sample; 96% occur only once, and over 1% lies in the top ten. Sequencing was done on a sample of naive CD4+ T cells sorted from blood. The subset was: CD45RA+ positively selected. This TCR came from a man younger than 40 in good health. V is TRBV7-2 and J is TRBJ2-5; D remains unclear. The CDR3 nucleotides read TGTGCCAGCAGCCTCACGGGGACCCAGTACTTC. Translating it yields CASSLTGTQYF.